This TCR beta chain was recovered during a study of blood T cell repertoires in COVID-19. Study background: Acute and convalescent COVID-19 specimens originated in the United States, Italy and Spain. Sources were T cells, B-cell-depleted T cells, or PBMCs; the material itself was cDNA or gDNA.

As processed by the authors: Reference gene primer amplification gave estimated nucleated cell counts. Here immunoSEQ multiplex PCR was the method, and the copy in TCRdb shows in-frame clones only, minus some. The V and J calls and clone size were taken over from that table, and D and trimming were inferred from the DNA. This sample carries about 100,000 clones, around nine tenths of them seen once, and the ten largest clones take 4.5% to 6%. Germline CDR1 is MDHEN and CDR2 is SYDVKM. This CDR3 region has 14 residues. V was pared by 10 bases and J by 4 bases, with 13 bases of the junction left unmatched.

The TCR comes from a man aged 70 or older with acute or convalescent COVID-19. The sample consisted of peripheral blood. The gene calls are TRBV28 and TRBJ2-7; 7 positions match TRBD2. The CDR3 spells CATTPLREIYEQYF. Written as DNA, the CDR3 is TGTGCCACCACGCCCCTGCGGGAGATTTACGAGCAGTACTTC.